Reported below is one T cell receptor (beta chain). Trimming pared 6 bases from V and 5 bases from J, leaving 8 bases between. This CDR3 spans 12 amino acids. Sequenced by immunoSEQ multiplex PCR; TCRdb stores in-frame clones only, minus some. This table holds around 26,000 clones, about 80% found once. These data are taken from a study of blood T cell repertoires in COVID-19. The TCR sequence derives from a man between 70 and 80 years old with acute or convalescent COVID-19. The specimen was peripheral blood. This chain links TRBV12-3 or TRBV12-4 with TRBJ1-5; no reliable D call. The DNA for the CDR3 is TGTGCCAGCAGCGCGTCCGATCAGCCCCAGCATTTT. Amino acid sequence: CASSASDQPQHF.